The rows below give T cell receptor beta chains drawn from one sample of a study of neurological immune-mediated disorders. TCRdb reprocessed the 5' RACE reads with MiXCR, giving one entry per CDR3 protein. Of under 100,000 distinct CDR3 sequences listed, under 15% are singletons. Specimen: PBMCs. These receptor sequences come from a female donor with HTLV-1-associated myelopathy (HAM/TSP). The CDR3 runs from the conserved cysteine through the conserved F or W. Fields, in order: V gene, J gene, D gene, clone size, CDR3 protein, CDR3 DNA. The D gene is left open where the match is weak. Clone sizes are shown as once, few, many or a size class.

TRBV7-6	TRBJ2-5	-	many	CASSLGTGRETQYF	TGTGCCAGCAGCTTAGGTACAGGGAGGGAGACCCAGTACTTC
TRBV12-3/TRBV12-4	TRBJ2-7	TRBD1	many	CASSPSRGHEQYF	TGTGCCAGCAGCCCGTCCAGGGGGCACGAGCAGTACTTC
TRBV20-1	TRBJ2-7	TRBD1	many	CSAPGQGDEQYF	TGCAGTGCTCCCGGACAGGGCGACGAGCAGTACTTC
TRBV5-1	TRBJ1-5	-	many	CASSEARDQPQHF	TGCGCCAGCAGCGAAGCTAGGGATCAGCCCCAGCATTTT
TRBV7-9	TRBJ2-1	-	many	CASSERETPPGGEFF	TGTGCCAGCAGCGAAAGGGAGACTCCTCCTGGTGGGGAGTTCTTC
TRBV20-1	TRBJ1-6	TRBD1	many	CSASRQGARSYNSPLHF	TGCAGTGCTAGCCGACAGGGGGCAAGGTCCTATAATTCACCCCTCCACTTT
TRBV7-9	TRBJ2-1	TRBD2	many	CASSPTPGTSGGVTSYNEQFF	TGTGCCAGCAGCCCGACCCCCGGGACTAGCGGGGGGGTAACCTCCTACAATGAGCAGTTCTTC
TRBV2	TRBJ2-2	TRBD1	many	CASRDRVNTGELFF	TGTGCCAGCCGGGACAGGGTTAACACCGGGGAGCTGTTTTTT
TRBV27	TRBJ1-5	-	many	CASSPGYVGNQPQHF	TGTGCCAGCAGTCCAGGGTACGTCGGCAATCAGCCCCAGCATTTT
TRBV7-8	TRBJ2-3	-	many	CASSLAAPDTQYF	TGTGCCAGCAGCTTAGCGGCCCCAGATACGCAGTATTTT
TRBV5-1	TRBJ2-5	TRBD1	few	CASSRSGTGGSETQYF	TGCGCCAGCAGCCGTTCCGGGACAGGGGGTTCAGAGACCCAGTACTTC
TRBV28	TRBJ2-7	-	many	CASRGGQAIEGQYF	TGTGCCAGCAGGGGAGGACAGGCCATTGAAGGGCAGTACTTC
TRBV5-1	TRBJ2-7	TRBD2	many	CASSLAGTEQYF	TGCGCCAGCAGCTTAGCGGGGACCGAGCAGTACTTC
TRBV20-1	TRBJ1-3	-	many	CSARQGRSGNTIYF	TGCAGTGCTAGACAGGGCCGCTCTGGAAACACCATATATTTT
TRBV28	TRBJ1-2	TRBD1	many	CASSPGTGVVFGYTF	TGTGCCAGCAGTCCGGGGACAGGGGTTGTTTTCGGCTACACCTTC
TRBV6-6	TRBJ2-2	-	many	CASSALWGLTGELFF	TGTGCCAGCAGTGCACTGTGGGGGCTGACCGGGGAGCTGTTTTTT
TRBV14	TRBJ1-6	TRBD1	many	CASSSTGGVSPLHF	TGTGCCAGCAGCTCCACAGGGGGAGTCTCACCCCTCCACTTT